The 24 T cell receptor beta chains listed next were all sequenced from one sample in a study of blood T cell repertoires in COVID-19. The assay was immunoSEQ multiplex PCR, and TCRdb's table has in-frame clones only and misses some. The sample consists of tens of thousands of clones, roughly 76% of them appearing once. Input material: peripheral blood. Every receptor here comes from a woman aged 80 or over with acute or convalescent COVID-19.

This clone was counted between two and nine times. The chain employs TRBV27 and TRBJ1-4, with 10 bases identical to TRBD1. Per the germline V gene, CDR1 is MNHEY and CDR2 is SMNVEV (reference sequence). Trimming at V came to 5 bases and at J to 5 bases, leaving 14 bases not matched to a gene. The CDR3 runs 18 residues. The CDR3: CASSPYWRDRGLNEKLFF. CDR3 DNA: TGTGCCAGCAGTCCTTACTGGCGGGACAGGGGATTGAATGAAAAACTGTTTTTT.

The CDR3: CASSPTHSLAGVGNEQFF. DNA for the CDR3: TGTGCCAGCAGCCCGACGCATTCTCTAGCGGGAGTCGGCAATGAGCAGTTCTTC. V is TRBV11-2 and J is TRBJ2-1, with 10 bases lining up with TRBD2. The CDR3 runs 18 residues. The V gene's germline CDR1 is SGHAT and CDR2 FQNNGV. J gave up 6 bases and V 5 bases, and 16 bases lay outside the gene matches.

The genes are TRBV10-3 and TRBJ1-3; D gene uncertain. Trimming shortened V by 7 bases and J by 0 bases, and 10 bases separated the two germline ends. Germline V gene data show CDR1 as ENHRY and CDR2 as SYGVKD. The CDR3 consists of 14 residues. This chain's CDR3 is CAIKNSHSGNTIYF. The CDR3 DNA reads TGTGCCATCAAGAACAGCCACTCTGGAAACACCATATATTTT.

The rearrangement links TRBV7-2 to TRBJ2-2; tentative D call: TRBD1 (5 bases). CDR3 length: 15 residues. The V end lost 1 base, the J end lost 6 bases, and 12 bases lay between the germline ends. CDR1 is SGHTA, CDR2 FQGNSA, per germline. Here the CDR3 DNA reads TGTGCCAGCAGCTTAGGGCAGGGATCGTCCGGGGAGCTGTTTTTT. Translating it yields CASSLGQGSSGELFF.

This sequence joins TRBV28 and TRBJ2-2; 12 nucleotides agree with TRBD1. The CDR3 runs 19 residues. V gave up 7 bases and J gave up 4 bases; unmatched junction bases: 16. Germline CDR1 MDHEN, CDR2 SYDVKM. CDR3 sequence reads: CASKFLGTGGDLGTGELFF. As DNA, the CDR3 is TGTGCCAGCAAATTCCTCGGGACAGGGGGCGACTTGGGCACCGGGGAGCTGTTTTTT.

The rearrangement uses TRBV7-8 and TRBJ2-6, with 7 bases identical to TRBD1. The V segment lost 5 bases and the J segment 0 bases; nucleotides outside the gene matches: 7. CDR1 is SGHVS, CDR2 FQNEAQ, per germline. The CDR3 has 17 amino acids. The CDR3 loop reads CASSSRGTVSGANVLTF. Written as DNA, the CDR3 is TGTGCCAGCAGCAGTAGGGGGACAGTCTCTGGGGCCAACGTCCTGACTTTC. Full variable domain (rest looked up from reference TRBV7-8 and TRBJ2-6): GAGVSQSPRYKVAKRGQDVALRCDPISGHVSLFWYQQALGQGPEFLTYFQNEAQLDKSGLPSDRFFAERPEGSVSTLKIQRTQQEDSAVYLCASSSRGTVSGANVLTFGAGSRLTVL.

Comment on this clone: Additional DNA sequences in this sample encode the identical CDR3. The rearrangement joins TRBV6-4 to TRBJ1-1; a possible D gene is TRBD1 (5 bases). The CDR3 totals 16 residues. The V end lost 4 bases, the J end lost 6 bases, and 21 bases lay between the germline ends. Germline assignment: CDR1 MRHNA and CDR2 SNTAGT. CDR3 sequence (DNA): TGTGCCAGCAGTGCCGCTGCCGGGCCTCAAGGGGCTGAAGCTTTCTTT. It yields the protein CASSAAAGPQGAEAFF.

This chain connects TRBV19 to TRBJ2-7; no definite D call. CDR1 and CDR2 (germline): LNHDA, SQIVND (reference sequence). V shed 1 base and J shed 7 bases, with 11 bases lying between them. The CDR3 has 13 residues. CDR3 loop: CASSIAPTREQYF. The CDR3 nucleotides are TGTGCCAGTAGTATAGCCCCGACTCGGGAGCAGTACTTC.

This chain joins TRBV5-1 and TRBJ2-3; 8 bases agree with TRBD1. The CDR3 runs 14 residues. Unmatched junction bases numbered 6, after V lost 4 bases and J lost 5 bases. Germline V gene data show CDR1 as SGHRS and CDR2 as YFSETQ. The CDR3 DNA reads TGCGCCAGCAGCCCAAATACAGGGGGAGATACGCAGTATTTT. Its translation is CASSPNTGGDTQYF. Filled out from reference TRBV5-1 and TRBJ2-3, the complete variable domain reads KAGVTQTPRYLIKTRGQQVTLSCSPISGHRSVSWYQQTPGQGLQFLFEYFSETQRNKGNFPGRFSGRQFSNSRSEMNVSTLELGDSALYLCASSPNTGGDTQYFGPGTRLTVL.

The chain uses TRBV7-6 and TRBJ2-7, with D perhaps matching TRBD2 (6 bases). With 2 bases removed from V and 4 bases from J, the gap between germline ends came to 15 bases. Germline CDR1 is SGHVS and CDR2 is FNYEAQ. CDR3 length equals 15 residues. This chain's CDR3 is CASSLNSGSGYEQYF. CDR3 in DNA: TGTGCCAGCAGCTTAAATTCCGGGAGTGGTTACGAGCAGTACTTC.

This clone appeared a few times. The V and J genes are TRBV6-5 and TRBJ2-7, with no clear D. V was trimmed by 6 bases and J by 0 bases, leaving 15 bases between them. CDR1 and CDR2 from the germline V gene are MNHEY and SVGAGI. The CDR3 spans 15 residues. DNA for the CDR3: TGTGCCAGCAGCCCCATGGCGGATATCTCCTACGAGCAGTACTTC. It codes for CASSPMADISYEQYF.

This clone was observed once. The gene calls are TRBV4-3 and TRBJ2-3; TRBD2 aligns across 7 bases. Germline V gene sequence: CDR1 LGHNA, CDR2 YSLEER. CDR3 size: 19 residues. Trimming cost V 0 bases and J 3 bases; bases outside gene matches: 15. This CDR3 is CASSQDSGLADRLTDTQYF. Here the CDR3 DNA reads TGCGCCAGCAGCCAAGATTCCGGTCTAGCGGACCGCCTTACAGATACGCAGTATTTT.

The rearrangement links TRBV4-2 to TRBJ1-5; 7 nucleotides match TRBD1. Germline loops: CDR1 LGHNA, CDR2 YNFKEQ. CDR3 size: 17 residues. After removal of 0 bases from V and 2 bases from J, the junction contained 7 bases not matched to a gene. CDR3 region: CASSQDPHRGRNQPQHF. The CDR3, as DNA: TGTGCCAGCAGCCAAGATCCCCACAGGGGCCGCAATCAGCCCCAGCATTTT.

This clone has a single count. This rearrangement joins TRBV5-1 to TRBJ1-5, with a possible D match to TRBD1 (5 bases). The germline V gene encodes CDR1 SGHRS and CDR2 YFSETQ. The CDR3 contains 12 residues. V gave up 3 bases and J gave up 9 bases, with 10 bases separating them. The CDR3 loop is CASSSPGGPQHF. The CDR3 coding sequence is TGCGCCAGCAGCTCTCCCGGGGGGCCCCAGCATTTT. The whole variable domain, filled in from reference TRBV5-1 and TRBJ1-5, reads KAGVTQTPRYLIKTRGQQVTLSCSPISGHRSVSWYQQTPGQGLQFLFEYFSETQRNKGNFPGRFSGRQFSNSRSEMNVSTLELGDSALYLCASSSPGGPQHFGDGTRLSIL.

The chain carries TRBV20-1 and TRBJ2-3; D remains ambiguous. Trimming cost V 2 bases and J 5 bases, with 5 bases left between them. Germline loops: CDR1 DFQATT, CDR2 SNEGSKA (reference sequence). The CDR3 spans 11 residues. The CDR3 DNA is TGCAGTGCTAGAACGGGAGATACGCAGTATTTT. Its translation is CSARTGDTQYF.

The J gene is TRBJ1-1, the V gene TRBV28; weak D call: TRBD1 (5 bases). The length of the CDR3 is 12 residues. Trimming shortened V by 6 bases and J by 8 bases, and 13 bases separated the two germline ends. Germline CDR1 reads MDHEN; CDR2 reads SYDVKM. The CDR3 protein is CASSYITGEAFF. The DNA of the CDR3 is TGTGCCAGCAGCTACATCACAGGAGAAGCTTTCTTT. Supplemented by reference TRBV28 and TRBJ1-1, the full variable domain reads DVKVTQSSRYLVKRTGEKVFLECVQDMDHENMFWYRQDPGLGLRLIYFSYDVKMKEKGDIPEGYSVSREKKERFSLILESASTNQTSMYLCASSYITGEAFFGQGTRLTVV.

The chain employs TRBV29-1 and TRBJ1-2; 7 positions agree with TRBD1. V gave up 7 bases and J gave up 8 bases; unmatched junction bases: 10. This CDR3 contains 12 residues. Germline values: CDR1 SQVTM, CDR2 ANQGSEA. CDR3 coding DNA: TGCAGCGCCGAAGACAGGGCTTTCGGCTACACCTTC. This gives the protein CSAEDRAFGYTF.

This clone showed up just a few times. The chain uses TRBV24-1 and TRBJ2-3, with 8 bases lining up with TRBD1. Trimming removed 1 base from V and 4 bases from J; junction bases left unmatched: 3. Germline loops: CDR1 KGHDR, CDR2 SFDVKD. This CDR3 has 15 residues. CDR3 nucleotide sequence: TGTGCCACCAGTGATTTTGGACAGGGACCAGATACGCAGTATTTT. This codes for CATSDFGQGPDTQYF.

The CDR3 region is CASSTGQVREKLFF. The CDR3 DNA reads TGCGCCAGCAGCACGGGACAGGTTCGAGAAAAACTGTTTTTT. The chain joins TRBV5-1 to TRBJ1-4; TRBD1 aligns across 8 bases. This CDR3 region has 14 residues. Germline lookup yields CDR1 SGHRS and CDR2 YFSETQ. Trimming removed 4 bases from V and 8 bases from J; junction bases left unmatched: 7. The full variable domain, in which reference TRBV5-1 and TRBJ1-4 provide the parts outside the CDR3, is KAGVTQTPRYLIKTRGQQVTLSCSPISGHRSVSWYQQTPGQGLQFLFEYFSETQRNKGNFPGRFSGRQFSNSRSEMNVSTLELGDSALYLCASSTGQVREKLFFGSGTQLSVL.

In this sample, this clone turned up many times. Other DNA sequences of this sample code for an identical CDR3. V and J are TRBV11-3 and TRBJ2-2, with a weak D call TRBD2 (7 bases). The CDR3 runs to 16 residues. The germline V gene encodes CDR1 SGHNT and CDR2 YENEEA. V lost 1 base to trimming and J lost 3 bases, with 12 bases between them. The CDR3 sequence is CASSLGGGGDTGELFF. The CDR3 DNA reads TGTGCCAGCAGCTTAGGTGGAGGGGGGGACACCGGGGAGCTGTTTTTT. Using reference TRBV11-3 and TRBJ2-2 for the parts outside the CDR3, the full variable domain is EAGVVQSPRYKIIEKKQPVAFWCNPISGHNTLYWYLQNLGQGPELLIRYENEEAVDDSQLPKDRFSAERLKGVDSTLKIQPAELGDSAVYLCASSLGGGGDTGELFFGEGSRLTVL.

This sequence joins TRBV28 and TRBJ1-3; D might be TRBD1 (5 bases). V was cut by 2 bases and J by 4 bases, with 6 bases left in between. The CDR3 is 13 amino acids. The germline gives CDR1 MDHEN, CDR2 SYDVKM. The CDR3 here is CASSLRTGNTIYF. The CDR3 DNA sequence: TGTGCCAGCAGTTTAAGGACAGGAAACACCATATATTTT.

J is TRBJ2-2 and V is TRBV6-1; tentatively, D is TRBD1 (5 bases). Germline V gene data show CDR1 as MNHNS and CDR2 as SASEGT. This CDR3 has 16 residues. The ends were cut back, 0 bases at V and 0 bases at J, with 8 bases in the middle. This CDR3 is CASSEAQGANTGELFF. CDR3 DNA sequence: TGTGCCAGCAGTGAAGCGCAGGGCGCGAACACCGGGGAGCTGTTTTTT.

This sequence joins TRBV19 and TRBJ2-6; 8 bases are shared with TRBD1. Per germline, CDR1 LNHDA and CDR2 SQIVND (reference sequence). This CDR3 comprises 19 residues. Trimming took 2 bases from V and 0 from J; bases not matched to a gene: 9. The CDR3 DNA reads TGTGCCAGTAGTATAAGGGCAGGGGGCTCATCCTCTGGGGCCAACGTCCTGACTTTC. Amino acids: CASSIRAGGSSSGANVLTF. Drawing the rest from reference TRBV19 and TRBJ2-6, the complete variable domain is DGGITQSPKYLFRKEGQNVTLSCEQNLNHDAMYWYRQDPGQGLRLIYYSQIVNDFQKGDIAEGYSVSREKKESFPLTVTSAQKNPTAFYLCASSIRAGGSSSGANVLTFGAGSRLTVL.

The chain couples TRBV9 to TRBJ1-2; perhaps TRBD1 as D (5 bases). The CDR3 has 16 residues. The germline gives CDR1 SGDLS, CDR2 YYNGEE. V dropped 3 bases and J dropped 2 bases, with 17 bases sitting between them. The CDR3, as DNA: TGTGCCAGCAGCGCGTCTGGACGGGGGGAAAACTATGGCTACACCTTC. It is translated as CASSASGRGENYGYTF.